A selection of T cell receptor beta chains follows, all from one sample in a study of post-analysis software for immune sequencing data. TCRdb itself ran the PCR reads through MiXCR, one entry per CDR3 protein. The table includes roughly 650,000 distinct CDR3 sequences, 55% to 60% detected once. Input material: blood. Receptors originate from a girl aged 2 to 9 with multiple sclerosis. The CDR3 runs from the conserved cysteine through the conserved F or W. The order of the fields is D gene, V gene, clone size, J gene, CDR3 DNA, CDR3 protein. D genes are given only for firm matches. Size is omitted from some rows. Given values are once, few, many or a class for expanded clones.

D gene: NA
V gene: TRBV15
clone size: NA
J gene: TRBJ2-5
CDR3 DNA: TGTGCCACCAGGGGTCGGGGGAATGAGCAGTACTTC
CDR3 protein: CATRGRGNEQYF

D gene: TRBD1
V gene: TRBV15
clone size: few
J gene: TRBJ2-7
CDR3 DNA: TGTGCCACCAGCATTGGAGACAGGGACTCCTACGAGCAGTACTTC
CDR3 protein: CATSIGDRDSYEQYF

D gene: TRBD1
V gene: TRBV4-3
clone size: once
J gene: TRBJ1-2
CDR3 DNA: TGCGCCAGCAGCCAATCGACAGGGGAGCATGGCTACACCTTC
CDR3 protein: CASSQSTGEHGYTF

D gene: NA
V gene: TRBV29-1
clone size: NA
J gene: TRBJ2-7
CDR3 DNA: TGCAGCGTCGGGACACTGTGGAGAGAGCAGTACTTC
CDR3 protein: CSVGTLWREQYF

D gene: NA
V gene: TRBV3-1
clone size: few
J gene: TRBJ2-7
CDR3 DNA: TGTGCCAGCAGCCAAGGAGACAGGAGCTCCTACGAGCAGTACTTC
CDR3 protein: CASSQGDRSSYEQYF

D gene: TRBD1
V gene: TRBV29-1
clone size: NA
J gene: TRBJ2-1
CDR3 DNA: TGCAGCGTGGCCGGGACAGGGAATGAGCAGTTCTTC
CDR3 protein: CSVAGTGNEQFF

D gene: NA
V gene: TRBV7-8
clone size: NA
J gene: TRBJ1-4
CDR3 DNA: TGTGCCAGCAGCCTGGCTCGGGGAGTTAATGAAAAACTGTTTTTT
CDR3 protein: CASSLARGVNEKLFF

D gene: NA
V gene: TRBV14
clone size: NA
J gene: TRBJ2-1
CDR3 DNA: TGTGCCAGCAGCCGGTTGGGCCTAGGGAATGAGCAGTTCTTC
CDR3 protein: CASSRLGLGNEQFF

D gene: TRBD1
V gene: TRBV12-3/TRBV12-4
clone size: few
J gene: TRBJ2-3
CDR3 DNA: TGTGCCAGCAGTTCCTTCATGGACAGGGGCACAGATACGCAGTATTTT
CDR3 protein: CASSSFMDRGTDTQYF

D gene: NA
V gene: TRBV4-1
clone size: NA
J gene: TRBJ1-1
CDR3 DNA: TGCGCCAGCAGCCCGCACAGAATGGCACGGAACACTGAAGCTTTCTTT
CDR3 protein: CASSPHRMARNTEAFF

D gene: NA
V gene: TRBV20-1
clone size: NA
J gene: TRBJ1-5
CDR3 DNA: TGCAGTGCTGGGACGACAGCCCCGGGCCAGCCCCAGCATTTT
CDR3 protein: CSAGTTAPGQPQHF

D gene: NA
V gene: TRBV9
clone size: NA
J gene: TRBJ2-3
CDR3 DNA: TGTGCCAGCAGCGTAGTCGAGGGACCTAGCACAGATACGCAGTATTTT
CDR3 protein: CASSVVEGPSTDTQYF

D gene: TRBD2
V gene: TRBV6-1
clone size: NA
J gene: TRBJ2-1
CDR3 DNA: TGTGCCAGCAAAAAGCTAGCGGGGGTTTCCTACAATGAGCAGTTCTTC
CDR3 protein: CASKKLAGVSYNEQFF

D gene: TRBD2
V gene: TRBV7-2
clone size: NA
J gene: TRBJ2-3
CDR3 DNA: TGTGCCAGCAGCTTCGGTCTAGCGGGCCCAGATACGCAGTATTTT
CDR3 protein: CASSFGLAGPDTQYF

D gene: TRBD1
V gene: TRBV12-3/TRBV12-4
clone size: once
J gene: TRBJ2-3
CDR3 DNA: TGTGCCAGCAGAGATGGACAGGGAGGAGATACGCAGTATTTT
CDR3 protein: CASRDGQGGDTQYF

D gene: NA
V gene: TRBV7-2
clone size: NA
J gene: TRBJ2-1
CDR3 DNA: TGTGCCAGCAGCTTAATGCCCCACAATGAGCAGTTCTTC
CDR3 protein: CASSLMPHNEQFF

D gene: NA
V gene: TRBV7-2
clone size: once
J gene: TRBJ1-4
CDR3 DNA: TGTGCCAGCAGCTTGGGGGGGCCTGAAGAAAAACTGTTTTTT
CDR3 protein: CASSLGGPEEKLFF

D gene: NA
V gene: TRBV5-1
clone size: NA
J gene: TRBJ2-1
CDR3 DNA: TGCGCCAGCAGCTACCTGGGACTGGATAACAATGAGCAGTTCTTC
CDR3 protein: CASSYLGLDNNEQFF

D gene: NA
V gene: TRBV20-1
clone size: NA
J gene: TRBJ2-7
CDR3 DNA: TGCAGTGCTAGCGATCAGGGGTACGAGCAGTACTTC
CDR3 protein: CSASDQGYEQYF

D gene: TRBD1
V gene: TRBV20-1
clone size: NA
J gene: TRBJ2-3
CDR3 DNA: TGCAGTGCTGGGACAGGGTCTGAGGGAGATACGCAGTATTTT
CDR3 protein: CSAGTGSEGDTQYF

D gene: NA
V gene: TRBV27
clone size: NA
J gene: TRBJ2-1
CDR3 DNA: TGTGCCAGCAGTCTATACTCCCGCTCCTACAATGAGCAGTTCTTC
CDR3 protein: CASSLYSRSYNEQFF

D gene: TRBD2
V gene: TRBV20-1
clone size: NA
J gene: TRBJ2-5
CDR3 DNA: TGCAGTGCTCTACTAGCGGGGAGTCGAGAGACCCAGTACTTC
CDR3 protein: CSALLAGSRETQYF

D gene: NA
V gene: TRBV20-1
clone size: NA
J gene: TRBJ2-1
CDR3 DNA: TGCAGTGCTACCCAGACGGTCTACAATGAGCAGTTCTTC
CDR3 protein: CSATQTVYNEQFF

D gene: NA
V gene: TRBV5-1
clone size: NA
J gene: TRBJ1-1
CDR3 DNA: TGCGCCAGCAGATCAGGGTCTTTGGACACTGAAGCTTTCTTT
CDR3 protein: CASRSGSLDTEAFF

D gene: NA
V gene: TRBV12-3/TRBV12-4
clone size: NA
J gene: TRBJ1-1
CDR3 DNA: TGTGCCAGCAGACAGGAGATGAACACTGAAGCTTTCTTT
CDR3 protein: CASRQEMNTEAFF

D gene: NA
V gene: TRBV29-1
clone size: NA
J gene: TRBJ2-1
CDR3 DNA: TGCAGCGTTGATGTACAGGGATCGAATGAGCAGTTCTTC
CDR3 protein: CSVDVQGSNEQFF

D gene: NA
V gene: TRBV5-6
clone size: NA
J gene: TRBJ2-3
CDR3 DNA: TGTGCCAGCAGCTTGGCGGGGCTCCGGGGGCAGTATTTT
CDR3 protein: CASSLAGLRGQYF

D gene: TRBD2
V gene: TRBV3-1
clone size: few
J gene: TRBJ2-1
CDR3 DNA: TGTGCCAGCAGCCAAGGACTAGCGTACAATGAGCAGTTCTTC
CDR3 protein: CASSQGLAYNEQFF

D gene: NA
V gene: TRBV20-1
clone size: NA
J gene: TRBJ1-5
CDR3 DNA: TGCAGTGCTAGAGATTTAGGATTGGATCAGCCCCAGCATTTT
CDR3 protein: CSARDLGLDQPQHF

D gene: TRBD1
V gene: TRBV12-3/TRBV12-4
clone size: NA
J gene: TRBJ2-7
CDR3 DNA: TGTGCCAGCAGTCCAGAGGACAGGGGGCGAGAGACCCAGTATTTC
CDR3 protein: CASSPEDRGRETQYF

D gene: TRBD1
V gene: TRBV20-1
clone size: NA
J gene: TRBJ2-1
CDR3 DNA: TGCAGTGCTAGGTCAAACAGGGGGTTGGGTGAGCAGTTCTTC
CDR3 protein: CSARSNRGLGEQFF

D gene: NA
V gene: TRBV12-3/TRBV12-4
clone size: NA
J gene: TRBJ1-1
CDR3 DNA: TGTGCCAGCAGCCGAGGGACGGTGAACACCGAAGCTTTCTTT
CDR3 protein: CASSRGTVNTEAFF

D gene: TRBD2
V gene: TRBV7-2
clone size: NA
J gene: TRBJ2-1
CDR3 DNA: TGTGCCAGCAGCTTCCCGGGACTAGCGGGAGAGCAGTTCTTC
CDR3 protein: CASSFPGLAGEQFF

D gene: TRBD2
V gene: TRBV19
clone size: NA
J gene: TRBJ2-1
CDR3 DNA: TGTGCCAGTCTGGGGGCTAGCGGGAGTCGGTCCTACAATGAGCAGTTCTTC
CDR3 protein: CASLGASGSRSYNEQFF